The source of this T cell receptor (beta chain) is a study of shared clonotypes between healthy human individuals. Findings of the study overall: Naive subsets tended to show greater estimated richness than memory subsets. When compared with the clonotypes that were shared by all four sorted-subset donors, the non-shared clonotypes turned out to have lower generation probabilities. Enrolling few donors narrowed the genetic and exposure-history diversity that was represented.

The data were produced by immunoSEQ multiplex PCR, yet TCRdb's version contains in-frame clones alone and is incomplete. The data show under 2,000,000 clones, approximately 95% seen once. CDR3 length equals 15 residues. Looked up from germline, CDR1 is MNHEY and CDR2 is SMNVEV (reference sequence). V gave up 2 bases and J gave up 6 bases; unmatched junction bases: 6. Notes on this clone: No antigen is known for it.

CD45RO-negative cells were positively selected for CCR7, leaving out terminally differentiated effector memory CD45RA+ cells. The sequenced material came from naive CD8+ T cells sorted from blood. This receptor was identified in a man between 18 and 29 years old in good health. The chain carries TRBV27 and TRBJ2-1, with 8 nucleotides matching TRBD2. Here the CDR3 DNA reads TGTGCCAGCAGTTTAAGGAGCGGGAGCCTCAATGAGCAGTTCTTC. Protein sequence: CASSLRSGSLNEQFF.